This T cell receptor beta chain was identified in a study of T cells in localized non-small cell lung cancer. Study-wide results and caveats: Adjacent lung held a median around 58 of the top 100 tumor clones. Longer overall survival associated with higher blood T cell density; shorter survival with higher adjacent-lung clonality.

TCRdb's copy holds only in-frame clones and misses some; the assay was immunoSEQ multiplex PCR. The sample yields over 30,000 clones, around 90% seen once. The germline V gene encodes CDR1 MNHEY and CDR2 SVGAGI. The junction had 1 base not matched to a gene; V was cut back by 5 bases and J by 1 base. The CDR3 runs to 14 residues. About this clone: Its target is unknown.

This chain connects TRBV6-5 to TRBJ2-1; 8 nucleotides line up with TRBD2. This material consisted of peripheral blood mononuclear cells, taken before any cancer treatment. The clonotype was recovered from a man aged 35-75 years with stage III lung adenocarcinoma. The CDR3 is CASSKRESYNEQFF. The CDR3 DNA sequence: TGTGCCAGCAGTAAGCGGGAGTCCTACAATGAGCAGTTCTTC.